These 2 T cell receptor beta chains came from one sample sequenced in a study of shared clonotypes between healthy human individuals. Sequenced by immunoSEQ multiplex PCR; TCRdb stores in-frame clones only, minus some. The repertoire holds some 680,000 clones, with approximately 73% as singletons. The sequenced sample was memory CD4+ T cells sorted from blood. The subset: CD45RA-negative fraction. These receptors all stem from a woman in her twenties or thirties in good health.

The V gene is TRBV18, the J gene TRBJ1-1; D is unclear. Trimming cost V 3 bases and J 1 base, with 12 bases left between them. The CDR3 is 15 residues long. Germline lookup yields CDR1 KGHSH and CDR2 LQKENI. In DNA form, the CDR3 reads TGTGCCAGCTCACCTCCTGGACTAGGGAACACTGAAGCTTTCTTT. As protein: CASSPPGLGNTEAFF.

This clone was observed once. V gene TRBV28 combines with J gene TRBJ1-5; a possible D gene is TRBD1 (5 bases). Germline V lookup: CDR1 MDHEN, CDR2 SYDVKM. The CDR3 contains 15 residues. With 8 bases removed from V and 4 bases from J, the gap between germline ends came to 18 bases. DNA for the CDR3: TGTGCCAGCGGCGGGGCAGGTGGGGTAAATCAGCCCCAGCATTTT. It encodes CASGGAGGVNQPQHF.